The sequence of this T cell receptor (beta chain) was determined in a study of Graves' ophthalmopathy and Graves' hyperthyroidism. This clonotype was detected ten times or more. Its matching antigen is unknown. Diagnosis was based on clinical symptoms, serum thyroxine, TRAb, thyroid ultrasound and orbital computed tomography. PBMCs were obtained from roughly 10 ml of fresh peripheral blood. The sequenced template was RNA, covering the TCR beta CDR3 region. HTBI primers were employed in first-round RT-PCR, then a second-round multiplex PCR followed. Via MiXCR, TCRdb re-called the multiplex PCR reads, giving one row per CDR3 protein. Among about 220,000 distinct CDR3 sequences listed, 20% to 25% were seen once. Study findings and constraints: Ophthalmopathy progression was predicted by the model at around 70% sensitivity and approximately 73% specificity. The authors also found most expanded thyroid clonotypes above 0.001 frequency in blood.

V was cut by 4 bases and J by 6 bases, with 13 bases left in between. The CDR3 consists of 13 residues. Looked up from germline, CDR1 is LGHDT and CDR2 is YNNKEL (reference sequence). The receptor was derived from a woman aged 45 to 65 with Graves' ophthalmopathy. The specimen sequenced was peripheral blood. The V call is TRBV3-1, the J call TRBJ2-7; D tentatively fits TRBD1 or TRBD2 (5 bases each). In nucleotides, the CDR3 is TGTGCCAGCAGCCTGCGTGGGGGTCCCGAGCAGTACTTC. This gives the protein CASSLRGGPEQYF.